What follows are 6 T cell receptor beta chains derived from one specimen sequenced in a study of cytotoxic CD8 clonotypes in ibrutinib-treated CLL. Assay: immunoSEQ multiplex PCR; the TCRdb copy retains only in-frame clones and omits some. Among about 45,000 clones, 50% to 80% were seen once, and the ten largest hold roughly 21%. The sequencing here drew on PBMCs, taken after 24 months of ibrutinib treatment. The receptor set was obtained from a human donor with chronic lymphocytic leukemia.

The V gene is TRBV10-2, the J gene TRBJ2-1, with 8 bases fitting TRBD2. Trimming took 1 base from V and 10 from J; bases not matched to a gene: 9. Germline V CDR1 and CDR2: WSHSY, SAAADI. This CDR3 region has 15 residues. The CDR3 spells CASSEYERKREEQFF. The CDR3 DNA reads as TGCGCCAGCAGTGAGTATGAAAGGAAGCGGGAGGAGCAGTTCTTC.

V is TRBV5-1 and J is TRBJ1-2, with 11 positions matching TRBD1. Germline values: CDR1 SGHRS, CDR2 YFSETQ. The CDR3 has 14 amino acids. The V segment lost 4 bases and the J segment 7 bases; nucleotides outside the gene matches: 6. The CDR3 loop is CASSPGQGAGGYTF. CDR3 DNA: TGCGCCAGCAGCCCCGGACAGGGGGCGGGTGGCTACACCTTC. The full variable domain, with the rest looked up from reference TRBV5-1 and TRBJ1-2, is KAGVTQTPRYLIKTRGQQVTLSCSPISGHRSVSWYQQTPGQGLQFLFEYFSETQRNKGNFPGRFSGRQFSNSRSEMNVSTLELGDSALYLCASSPGQGAGGYTFGSGTRLTVV.

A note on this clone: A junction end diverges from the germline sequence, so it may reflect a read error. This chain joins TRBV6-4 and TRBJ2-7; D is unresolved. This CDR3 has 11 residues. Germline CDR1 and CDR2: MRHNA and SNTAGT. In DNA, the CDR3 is TGTGCCAGCAGTGACGGTGGGCTTGAGCACTTC. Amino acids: CASSDGGLEHF.

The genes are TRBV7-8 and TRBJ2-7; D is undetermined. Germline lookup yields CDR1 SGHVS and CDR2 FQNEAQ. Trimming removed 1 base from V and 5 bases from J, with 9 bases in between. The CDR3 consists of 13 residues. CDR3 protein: CASSLGLRNEQYF. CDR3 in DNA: TGTGCCAGCAGCTTAGGTCTGAGAAACGAGCAGTACTTC. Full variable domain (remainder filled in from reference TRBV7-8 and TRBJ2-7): GAGVSQSPRYKVAKRGQDVALRCDPISGHVSLFWYQQALGQGPEFLTYFQNEAQLDKSGLPSDRFFAERPEGSVSTLKIQRTQQEDSAVYLCASSLGLRNEQYFGPGTRLTVT.

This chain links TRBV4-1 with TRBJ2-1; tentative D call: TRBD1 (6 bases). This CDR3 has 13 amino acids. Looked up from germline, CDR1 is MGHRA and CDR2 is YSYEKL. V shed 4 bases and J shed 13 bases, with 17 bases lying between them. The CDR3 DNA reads TGCGCCAGCAGCCCCAACCCTGGACAGTCCCAGTTCTTC. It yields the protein CASSPNPGQSQFF.

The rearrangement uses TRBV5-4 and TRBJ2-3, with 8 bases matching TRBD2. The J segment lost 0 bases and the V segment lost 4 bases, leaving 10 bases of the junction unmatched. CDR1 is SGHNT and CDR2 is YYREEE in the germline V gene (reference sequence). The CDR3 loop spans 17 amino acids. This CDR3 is CASSRSSGGFSTDTQYF. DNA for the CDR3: TGTGCCAGCAGCCGCTCCAGCGGGGGCTTTAGCACAGATACGCAGTATTTT.